One and the same sample provided the 12 T cell receptor beta chains below, sequenced in a study of cytomegalovirus exposure and HLA in healthy donors. Both 60 Vbeta primers and 13 Jbeta primers went into the PCR. The assay was immunoSEQ multiplex PCR, and TCRdb's table has in-frame clones only and misses some. The sample holds approximately 150,000 clones, 76% seen once. Specimen: PBMCs. The receptor source for this set is a man in his forties in good health and CMV-seronegative.

The chain combines TRBV6-6 with TRBJ2-1; 9 bases match TRBD2. This CDR3 has 15 amino acids. V shed 0 bases and J 7 bases; nucleotides not matched to a gene: 4. Germline values: CDR1 MNHNY, CDR2 SVGAGI (reference sequence). As DNA, the CDR3 is TGTGCCAGCAGTTACTCGCGCGGGGGGGGTAATGAGCAGTTCTTC. Translation gives CASSYSRGGGNEQFF.

The chain uses TRBV2 and TRBJ2-1; a possible D gene is TRBD2 (6 bases). The germline V gene encodes CDR1 SNHLY and CDR2 FYNNEI. The CDR3 has 14 residues. Trimming left V 7 bases short and J 8 bases short, with 18 bases between. CDR3 in amino acids: CASKVQEGWYEQFF. DNA of the CDR3: TGTGCCAGCAAGGTTCAGGAGGGGTGGTATGAGCAGTTCTTC.

The V and J genes are TRBV7-9 and TRBJ1-4; 9 bases agree with TRBD1. Per the germline V gene, CDR1 is SEHNR and CDR2 is FQNEAQ (reference sequence). V was clipped by 1 base and J by 6 bases; unmatched bases: 6. The CDR3 has 16 residues. The CDR3 loop is CASSLEGGQGYEKLFF. For the CDR3, the DNA is TGTGCCAGCAGCTTAGAAGGGGGACAGGGTTATGAAAAACTGTTTTTT.

The genes are TRBV30 and TRBJ1-3; no firm D call. The CDR3 runs to 14 residues. Germline V gene sequence: CDR1 GTSNPN, CDR2 SVGIG (reference sequence). V was shortened by 4 bases and J by 1 base, with 11 bases between the two germline ends. The CDR3 loop is CAWTRDRSGNTIYF. The CDR3 DNA sequence: TGTGCCTGGACCCGTGATCGGTCTGGAAACACCATATATTTT.

The chain employs TRBV28 and TRBJ2-7; TRBD1 is a possible D gene (5 bases). V was clipped by 2 bases and J by 0 bases, with 11 bases between them. This CDR3 spans 15 amino acids. Germline assignment: CDR1 MDHEN and CDR2 SYDVKM. This chain's CDR3 is CASSLSQGYSYEQYF. The CDR3 DNA sequence: TGTGCCAGCAGTTTAAGTCAGGGTTACTCCTACGAGCAGTACTTC.

The chain uses TRBV5-6 and TRBJ2-1; maybe TRBD2 (5 bases). This CDR3 has 12 amino acids. With 0 bases removed from V and 9 bases from J, the gap between germline ends came to 7 bases. CDR1 is SGHDT and CDR2 is YYEEEE in the germline V gene. The CDR3 loop is CASSLVEGEQFF. CDR3 DNA: TGTGCCAGCAGCTTGGTCGAGGGTGAGCAGTTCTTC.

About this clone: One end of the junction is discordant with germline, which a read error may explain. The gene calls are TRBV5-4 and TRBJ2-4; 7 bases map to TRBD1. CDR1 SGHNT and CDR2 YYREEE come from the germline V gene (reference sequence). There are 14 residues in the CDR3. Here the CDR3 reads CASSFGTAKNSQYF. CDR3 sequence (DNA): TGTGCCAGCAGCTTCGGGACAGCCAAAAACAGTCAGTACTTC.

The chain has TRBV27 and TRBJ2-5; TRBD2 agrees at 9 bases. The CDR3 covers 15 residues. Germline V lookup: CDR1 MNHEY, CDR2 SMNVEV (reference sequence). The junction had 4 bases not matched to a gene; V was cut back by 3 bases and J by 2 bases. The CDR3 nucleotides are TGTGCCAGCAGTTTGGTAACTAGCGGGCAAGAGACCCAGTACTTC. Protein sequence: CASSLVTSGQETQYF.

The genes are TRBV27 and TRBJ1-2, with 11 bases fitting TRBD1. The trim removed 6 bases at V and 6 bases at J, leaving 12 bases unmatched. The CDR3 sequence is 16 residues long. The germline CDR1 and CDR2 sequences are MNHEY and SMNVEV (reference sequence). CDR3 protein: CASSSSRTGGSHGYTF. The CDR3 DNA sequence: TGTGCCAGCAGCTCCTCTCGGACAGGGGGCAGTCATGGCTACACCTTC.

The V gene is TRBV6-6, the J gene TRBJ1-3; 7 bases line up with TRBD1. Trimming removed 2 bases from V and 2 bases from J; junction bases left unmatched: 0. CDR3 size: 14 residues. Germline V gene sequence: CDR1 MNHNY, CDR2 SVGAGI (reference sequence). Here the CDR3 DNA reads TGTGCCAGCAGTTACGACAGGGCTGGAAACACCATATATTTT. Its protein product is CASSYDRAGNTIYF.

For this clone: One end of the junction fails to match germline, which may point to a read error. The CDR3 loop reads CASSDHRVAGGQVF. CDR3 DNA: TGTGCCAGCAGTGACCATAGGGTAGCGGGGGGTCAAGTCTTC. The rearrangement uses TRBV6-4 and TRBJ2-1; 10 bases line up with TRBD2. Germline CDR1 MRHNA, CDR2 SNTAGT. This CDR3 is 14 amino acids long.

The chain is built from TRBV6-4 and TRBJ2-5, with no clear D. The CDR3 has 12 residues. V was cut by 6 bases and J by 3 bases, with 8 bases left in between. Germline V lookup: CDR1 MRHNA, CDR2 SNTAGT. CDR3 sequence reads: CASRAIKETQYF. As DNA, the CDR3 is TGTGCCAGCAGGGCCATAAAAGAGACCCAGTACTTC.